The source of this T cell receptor beta chain is a study of control samples from healthy donors and cancer patients. The V segment lost 6 bases and the J segment 4 bases; nucleotides outside the gene matches: 9. Germline CDR1 MDHEN, CDR2 SYDVKM. This CDR3 region has 15 residues. The protocol was immunoSEQ multiplex PCR, while the TCRdb copy is restricted to in-frame clones and leaves out a portion. The sample yields 120,000 or so clones, about 90% seen once. This clone was observed a few times. The chain recombines TRBV28 with TRBJ1-5, with 7 bases identical to TRBD1. The sample comprised blood. The sequence derives from a man in his fifties or sixties in good health. Written as DNA, the CDR3 is TGTGCCAGCAGGGTCCGGGACAGCCAGAATCAGCCCCAGCATTTT. Residues: CASRVRDSQNQPQHF.